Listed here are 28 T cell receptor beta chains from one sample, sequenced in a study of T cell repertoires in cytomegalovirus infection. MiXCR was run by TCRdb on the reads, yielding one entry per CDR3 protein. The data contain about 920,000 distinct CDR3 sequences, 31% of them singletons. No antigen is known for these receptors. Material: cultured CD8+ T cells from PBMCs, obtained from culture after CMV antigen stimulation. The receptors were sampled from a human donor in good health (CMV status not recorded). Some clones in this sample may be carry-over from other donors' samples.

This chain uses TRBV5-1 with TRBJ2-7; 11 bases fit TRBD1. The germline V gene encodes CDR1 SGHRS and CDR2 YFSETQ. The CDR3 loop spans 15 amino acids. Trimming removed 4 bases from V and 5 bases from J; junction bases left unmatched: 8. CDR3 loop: CASSAGQGARNEQYF. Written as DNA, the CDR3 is TGCGCCAGCAGCGCTGGACAGGGGGCGCGTAACGAGCAGTACTTC.

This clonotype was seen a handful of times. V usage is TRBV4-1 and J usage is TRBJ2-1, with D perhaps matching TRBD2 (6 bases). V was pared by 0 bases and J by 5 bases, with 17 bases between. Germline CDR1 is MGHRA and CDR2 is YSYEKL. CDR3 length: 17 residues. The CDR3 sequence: CASSQEGSGPLNNEQFF. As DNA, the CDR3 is TGCGCCAGCAGCCAAGAGGGCAGCGGGCCCTTAAACAATGAGCAGTTCTTC.

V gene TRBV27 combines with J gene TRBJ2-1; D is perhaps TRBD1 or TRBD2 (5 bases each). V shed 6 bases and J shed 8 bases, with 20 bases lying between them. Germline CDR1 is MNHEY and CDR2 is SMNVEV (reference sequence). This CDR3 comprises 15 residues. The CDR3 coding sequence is TGTGCCAGCAGCCAGGGACCGAACCGTAGGGATGAGCAGTTCTTC. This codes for CASSQGPNRRDEQFF.

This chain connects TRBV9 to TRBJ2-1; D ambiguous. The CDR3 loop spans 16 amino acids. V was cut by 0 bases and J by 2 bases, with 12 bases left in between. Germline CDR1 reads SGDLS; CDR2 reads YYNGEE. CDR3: CASSVATAFPYNEQFF. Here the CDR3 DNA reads TGTGCCAGCAGCGTAGCTACGGCCTTCCCCTACAATGAGCAGTTCTTC.

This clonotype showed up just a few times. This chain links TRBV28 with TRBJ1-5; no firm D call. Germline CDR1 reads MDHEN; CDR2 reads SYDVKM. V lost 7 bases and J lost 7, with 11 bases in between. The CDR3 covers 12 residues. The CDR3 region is CASNEGWQPQHF. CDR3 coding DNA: TGTGCCAGCAACGAAGGCTGGCAGCCCCAGCATTTT. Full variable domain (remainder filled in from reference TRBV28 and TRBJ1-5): DVKVTQSSRYLVKRTGEKVFLECVQDMDHENMFWYRQDPGLGLRLIYFSYDVKMKEKGDIPEGYSVSREKKERFSLILESASTNQTSMYLCASNEGWQPQHFGDGTRLSIL.

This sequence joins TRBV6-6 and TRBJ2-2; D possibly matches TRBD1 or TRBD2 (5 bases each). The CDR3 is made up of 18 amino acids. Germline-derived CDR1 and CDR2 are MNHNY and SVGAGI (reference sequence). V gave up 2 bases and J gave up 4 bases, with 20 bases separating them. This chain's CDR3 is CASSYGTALGIITGELFF. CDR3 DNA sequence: TGTGCCAGCAGTTACGGGACGGCCCTTGGGATCATCACCGGGGAGCTGTTTTTT.

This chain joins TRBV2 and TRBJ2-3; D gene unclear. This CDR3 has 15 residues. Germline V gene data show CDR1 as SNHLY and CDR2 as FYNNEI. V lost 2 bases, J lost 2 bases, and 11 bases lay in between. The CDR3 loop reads CASSERLPPTDTQYF. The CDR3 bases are TGTGCCAGCAGTGAAAGACTTCCTCCCACAGATACGCAGTATTTT.

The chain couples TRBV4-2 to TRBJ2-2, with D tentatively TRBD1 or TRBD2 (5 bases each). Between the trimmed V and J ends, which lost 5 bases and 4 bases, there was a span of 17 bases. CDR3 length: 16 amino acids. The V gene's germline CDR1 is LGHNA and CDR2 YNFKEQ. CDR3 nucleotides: TGTGCCAGCAGCTCTCCGGCCCCGGGGCCCACCGGGGAGCTGTTTTTT. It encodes CASSSPAPGPTGELFF.

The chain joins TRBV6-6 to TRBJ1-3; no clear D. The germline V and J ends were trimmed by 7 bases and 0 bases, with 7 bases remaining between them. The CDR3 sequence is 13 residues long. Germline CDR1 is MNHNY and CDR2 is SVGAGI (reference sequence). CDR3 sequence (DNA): TGTGCCAGCATAGTCTTCTCTGGAAACACCATATATTTT. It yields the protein CASIVFSGNTIYF.

This CDR3 is CASSRTVLNTEAFF. The CDR3 bases are TGTGCCAGCAGTAGGACAGTCTTGAACACTGAAGCTTTCTTT. The chain couples TRBV12-3 or TRBV12-4 to TRBJ1-1, with D perhaps matching TRBD1 (6 bases). There are 14 residues in the CDR3. Trimming stripped 5 bases from V and 0 bases from J, with 10 bases between.

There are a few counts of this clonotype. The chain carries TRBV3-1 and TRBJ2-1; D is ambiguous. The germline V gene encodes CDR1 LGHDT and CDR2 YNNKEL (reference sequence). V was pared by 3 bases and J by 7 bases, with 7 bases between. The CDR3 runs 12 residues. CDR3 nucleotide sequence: TGTGCCAGCAGCCAGATGGTAAATGAGCAGTTCTTC. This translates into CASSQMVNEQFF.

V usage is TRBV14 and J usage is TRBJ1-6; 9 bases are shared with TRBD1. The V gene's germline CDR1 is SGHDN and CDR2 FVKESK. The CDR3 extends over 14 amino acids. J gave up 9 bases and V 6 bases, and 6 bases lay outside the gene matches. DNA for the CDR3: TGTGCCAGCAGGAGGGACAGGGAAACTTCACCCCTCCACTTT. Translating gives CASRRDRETSPLHF.

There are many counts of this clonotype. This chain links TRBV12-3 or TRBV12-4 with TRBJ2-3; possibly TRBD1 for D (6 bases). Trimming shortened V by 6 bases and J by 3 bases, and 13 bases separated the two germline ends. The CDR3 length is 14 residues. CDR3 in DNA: TGTGCCAGCAGAGGGGGTGGCGTAACAGATACGCAGTATTTT. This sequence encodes CASRGGGVTDTQYF.

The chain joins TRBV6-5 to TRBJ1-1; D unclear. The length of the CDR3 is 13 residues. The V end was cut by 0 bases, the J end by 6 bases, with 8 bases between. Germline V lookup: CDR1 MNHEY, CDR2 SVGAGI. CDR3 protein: CASSYSLLAEAFF. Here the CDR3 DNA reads TGTGCCAGCAGTTACTCGTTACTGGCTGAAGCTTTCTTT.

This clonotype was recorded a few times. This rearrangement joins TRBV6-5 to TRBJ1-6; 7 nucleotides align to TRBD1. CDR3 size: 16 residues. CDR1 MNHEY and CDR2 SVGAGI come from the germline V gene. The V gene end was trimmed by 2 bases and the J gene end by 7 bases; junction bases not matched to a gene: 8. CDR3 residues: CASSYSTGEGNSPLHF. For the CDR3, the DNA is TGTGCCAGCAGTTACAGCACAGGGGAAGGGAATTCACCCCTCCACTTT.

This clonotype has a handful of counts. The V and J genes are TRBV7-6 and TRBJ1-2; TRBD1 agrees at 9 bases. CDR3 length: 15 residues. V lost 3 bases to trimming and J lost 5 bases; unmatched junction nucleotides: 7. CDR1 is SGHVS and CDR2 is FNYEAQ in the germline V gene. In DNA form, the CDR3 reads TGTGCCAGCAGCTTCCTTCGGGACAGGGAGTATGGCTACACCTTC. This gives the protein CASSFLRDREYGYTF.

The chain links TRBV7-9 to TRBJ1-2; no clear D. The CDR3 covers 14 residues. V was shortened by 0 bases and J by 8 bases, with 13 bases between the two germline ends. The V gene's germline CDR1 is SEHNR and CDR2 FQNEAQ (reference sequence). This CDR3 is CASSLALTRGGYTF. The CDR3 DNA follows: TGTGCCAGCAGCTTAGCGCTAACGAGAGGAGGCTACACCTTC. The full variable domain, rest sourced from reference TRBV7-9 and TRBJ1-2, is DTGVSQNPRHKITKRGQNVTFRCDPISEHNRLYWYRQTLGQGPEFLTYFQNEAQLEKSRLLSDRFSAERPKGSFSTLEIQRTEQGDSAMYLCASSLALTRGGYTFGSGTRLTVV.

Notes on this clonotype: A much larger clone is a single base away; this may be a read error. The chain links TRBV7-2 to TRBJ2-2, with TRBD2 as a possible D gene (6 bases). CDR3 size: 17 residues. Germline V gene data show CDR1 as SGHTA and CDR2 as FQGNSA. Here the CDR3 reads CANSLVGGSGGTGELFF. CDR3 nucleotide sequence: TGTGCCAACAGCTTAGTAGGCGGATCCGGGGGAACCGGGGAGCTGTTTTTT.

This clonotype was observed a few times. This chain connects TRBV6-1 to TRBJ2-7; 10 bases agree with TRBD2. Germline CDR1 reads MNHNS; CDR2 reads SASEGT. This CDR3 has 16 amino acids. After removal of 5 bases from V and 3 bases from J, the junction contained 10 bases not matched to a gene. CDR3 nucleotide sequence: TGTGCCAGCAGTCCAATCGGGACTAGCGCCTACTACGAGCAGTACTTC. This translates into CASSPIGTSAYYEQYF.

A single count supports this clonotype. This chain's CDR3 is CASSIASVNTGELFF. DNA for the CDR3: TGTGCCAGTAGTATAGCTAGCGTGAACACCGGGGAGCTGTTTTTT. V is TRBV19 and J is TRBJ2-2; possible D gene TRBD2, 6 bases. The CDR3 runs to 15 residues. Germline V gives CDR1 LNHDA, CDR2 SQIVND (reference sequence). The V and J ends lost 1 base and 1 base respectively, with 7 bases between them. The variable domain in full, completed from reference TRBV19 and TRBJ2-2, reads DGGITQSPKYLFRKEGQNVTLSCEQNLNHDAMYWYRQDPGQGLRLIYYSQIVNDFQKGDIAEGYSVSREKKESFPLTVTSAQKNPTAFYLCASSIASVNTGELFFGEGSRLTVL.

CDR3: CASSVGQGPNQPQHF. The CDR3 DNA reads TGTGCCAGCAGCGTAGGACAGGGACCTAATCAGCCCCAGCATTTT. The J gene is TRBJ1-5, the V gene TRBV5-8; TRBD1 matches at 8 bases. Germline V CDR1 and CDR2: SGHTS, YDEGEE. This CDR3 is 15 amino acids long. J lost 4 bases, V lost 4 bases, and 7 bases had no gene match. Looking up the rest from reference TRBV5-8 and TRBJ1-5 gives the full variable domain: EAGVTQSPTHLIKTRGQQATLRCSPISGHTSVYWYQQALGLGLQFLLWYDEGEERNRGNFPPRFSGRQFPNYSSELNVNALELEDSALYLCASSVGQGPNQPQHFGDGTRLSIL.

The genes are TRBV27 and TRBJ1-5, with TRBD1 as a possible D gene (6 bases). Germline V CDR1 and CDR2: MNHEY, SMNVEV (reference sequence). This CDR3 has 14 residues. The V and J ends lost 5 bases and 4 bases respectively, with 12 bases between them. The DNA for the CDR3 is TGTGCCAGCAGTAAGGGGGAGTTGAATCAGCCCCAGCATTTT. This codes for CASSKGELNQPQHF.

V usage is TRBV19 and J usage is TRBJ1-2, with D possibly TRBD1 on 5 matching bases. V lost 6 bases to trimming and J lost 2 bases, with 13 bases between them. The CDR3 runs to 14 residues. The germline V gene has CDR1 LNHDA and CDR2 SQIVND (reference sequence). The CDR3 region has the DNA TGTGCCAGTAGGATACAGGAGGCCAACTATGGCTACACCTTC. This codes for CASRIQEANYGYTF.

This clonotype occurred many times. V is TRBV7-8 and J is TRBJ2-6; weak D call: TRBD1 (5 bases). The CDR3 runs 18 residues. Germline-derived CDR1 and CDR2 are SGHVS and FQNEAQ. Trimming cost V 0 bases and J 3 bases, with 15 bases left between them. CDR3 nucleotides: TGTGCCAGCAGCTTAGCGGGCAGGGCCACCGGTGGGGCCAACGTCCTGACTTTC. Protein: CASSLAGRATGGANVLTF.

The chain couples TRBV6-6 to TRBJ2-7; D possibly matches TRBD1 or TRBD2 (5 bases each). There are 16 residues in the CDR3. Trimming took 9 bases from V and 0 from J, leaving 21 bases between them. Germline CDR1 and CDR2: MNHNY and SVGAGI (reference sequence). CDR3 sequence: CARSGTAHNLSYEQYV. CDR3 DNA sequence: TGTGCCAGATCCGGGACGGCACATAATCTCTCCTACGAGCAGTACGTC.

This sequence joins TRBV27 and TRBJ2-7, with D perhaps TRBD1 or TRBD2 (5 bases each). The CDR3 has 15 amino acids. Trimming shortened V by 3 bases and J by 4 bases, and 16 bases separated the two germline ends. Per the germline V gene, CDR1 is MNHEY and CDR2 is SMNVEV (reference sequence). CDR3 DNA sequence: TGTGCCAGCAGTTTCTTTAATACGGGGCCGTACGAGCAGTACTTC. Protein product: CASSFFNTGPYEQYF.

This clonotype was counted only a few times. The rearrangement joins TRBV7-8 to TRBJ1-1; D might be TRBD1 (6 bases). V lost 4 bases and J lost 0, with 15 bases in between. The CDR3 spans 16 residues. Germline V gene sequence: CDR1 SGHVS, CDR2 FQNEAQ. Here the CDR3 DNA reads TGTGCCAGCAGCTCGCCCCCCACAGGGATGAACACTGAAGCTTTCTTT. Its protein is CASSSPPTGMNTEAFF.

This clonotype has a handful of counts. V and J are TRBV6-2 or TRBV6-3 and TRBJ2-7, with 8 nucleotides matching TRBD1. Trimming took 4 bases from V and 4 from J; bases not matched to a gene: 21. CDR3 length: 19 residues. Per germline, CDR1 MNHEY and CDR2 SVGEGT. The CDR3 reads CASSSSPLPGQEGLYEQYV. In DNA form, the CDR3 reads TGTGCCAGCAGTTCTTCCCCTCTACCGGGACAGGAGGGCCTTTACGAGCAGTACGTC.